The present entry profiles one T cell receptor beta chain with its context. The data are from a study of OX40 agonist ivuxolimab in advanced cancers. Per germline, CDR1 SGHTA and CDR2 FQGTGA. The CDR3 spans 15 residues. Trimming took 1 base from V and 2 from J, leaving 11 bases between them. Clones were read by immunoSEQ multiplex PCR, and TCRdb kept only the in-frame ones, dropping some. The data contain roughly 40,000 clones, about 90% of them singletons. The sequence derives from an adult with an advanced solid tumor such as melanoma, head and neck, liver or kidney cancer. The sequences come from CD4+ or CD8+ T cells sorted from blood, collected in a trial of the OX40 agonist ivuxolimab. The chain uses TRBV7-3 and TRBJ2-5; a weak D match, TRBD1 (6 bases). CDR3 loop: CASSLIGGTQETQYF. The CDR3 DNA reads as TGTGCCAGCAGCTTAATAGGTGGGACACAAGAGACCCAGTACTTC.